Sequencing of this TCR beta chain was carried out in a study of identical twins. Points from the study as a whole: Cord blood beta clonotypes that were abundant carried fewer insertions, and memory repertoires showed no such trend. Because invariant MAIT and iNKT cells could be present, zero-insertion analyses could be partly confounded.

This clonotype was detected many times. Antigen specificity is unknown. One end of the junction fails to match germline, which may point to a read error. This CDR3 has 13 amino acids. The germline V gene has CDR1 SGHTA and CDR2 FQGNSA. TCRdb itself ran the 5' RACE reads through MiXCR, one entry per CDR3 protein. Of about 660,000 distinct CDR3 sequences listed, under 9% are singletons. These data were also filed under a second study, of yellow fever vaccine responses in identical twins.

The sequence derives from a woman aged 18-30 years in good health. This chain connects TRBV7-2 to TRBJ2-7; possible D gene TRBD1, 6 bases. Sequenced input: PBMCs. Here the CDR3 reads CASSLGHSYEQYF. The CDR3 DNA reads as TGCGCCAGCAGCTTGGGACACTCCTACGAGCAGTACTTC.